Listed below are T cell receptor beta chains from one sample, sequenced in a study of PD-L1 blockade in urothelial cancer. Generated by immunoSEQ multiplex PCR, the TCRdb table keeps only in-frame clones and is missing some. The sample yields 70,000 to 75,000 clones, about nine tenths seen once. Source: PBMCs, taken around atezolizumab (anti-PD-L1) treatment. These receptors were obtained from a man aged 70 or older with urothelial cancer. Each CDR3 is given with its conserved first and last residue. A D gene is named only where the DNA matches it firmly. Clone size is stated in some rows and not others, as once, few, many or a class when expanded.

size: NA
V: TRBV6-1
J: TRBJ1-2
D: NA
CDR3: CASMREIRGAAYTF
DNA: TGTGCCAGCATGAGGGAAATCCGGGGGGCAGCCTACACCTTC

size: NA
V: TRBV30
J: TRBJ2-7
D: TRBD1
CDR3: CAWTRQGPYEQYF
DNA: TGTGCCTGGACCCGACAGGGTCCCTACGAGCAGTACTTC

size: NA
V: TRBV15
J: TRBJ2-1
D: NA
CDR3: CATSGSSTVEQFF
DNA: TGTGCCACCAGCGGCTCCTCGACAGTAGAGCAGTTCTTC

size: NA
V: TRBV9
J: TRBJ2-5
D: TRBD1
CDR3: CASSAGTGGAGTQYF
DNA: TGTGCCAGCAGCGCGGGGACAGGGGGCGCAGGGACCCAGTACTTC

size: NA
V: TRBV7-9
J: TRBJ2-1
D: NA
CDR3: CASSPGQGKWNEQFF
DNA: TGTGCCAGCAGCCCAGGGCAGGGCAAGTGGAATGAGCAGTTCTTC

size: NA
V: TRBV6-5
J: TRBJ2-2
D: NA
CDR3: CASEGTGELFF
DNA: TGTGCCAGCGAGGGCACCGGGGAGCTGTTTTTT

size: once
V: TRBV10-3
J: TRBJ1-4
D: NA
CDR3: CAIRGGVNEKLFF
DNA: TGTGCCATCAGAGGGGGGGTTAATGAAAAACTGTTTTTT

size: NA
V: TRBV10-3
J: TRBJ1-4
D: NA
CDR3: CAISVGGGTNEKLFF
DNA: TGTGCCATCAGCGTAGGGGGTGGCACTAATGAAAAACTGTTTTTT

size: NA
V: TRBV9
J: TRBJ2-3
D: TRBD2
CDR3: CASSVAGGVAGTIDTQYF
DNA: TGTGCCAGCAGCGTAGCGGGGGGGGTAGCGGGAACTATAGATACGCAGTATTTT

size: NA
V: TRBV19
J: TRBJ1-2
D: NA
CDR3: CASSIESRVYGYTF
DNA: TGTGCCAGTAGTATAGAGAGCCGGGTCTATGGCTACACCTTC

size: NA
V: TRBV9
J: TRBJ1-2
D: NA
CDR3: CASSAPPGHDGYTF
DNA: TGTGCCAGCAGCGCACCCCCGGGACACGACGGCTACACCTTC

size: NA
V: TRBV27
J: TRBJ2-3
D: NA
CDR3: CASSRGDTQYF
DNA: TGTGCCAGCAGTCGGGGAGATACGCAGTATTTT

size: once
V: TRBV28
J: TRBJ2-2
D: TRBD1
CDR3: CASRMTGDTGELFF
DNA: TGTGCCAGCAGGATGACAGGGGACACCGGGGAGCTGTTTTTT

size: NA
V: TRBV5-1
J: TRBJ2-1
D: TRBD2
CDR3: CASRPTGLAGINEQFF
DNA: TGCGCCAGCAGGCCGACCGGACTAGCGGGGATCAATGAGCAGTTCTTC

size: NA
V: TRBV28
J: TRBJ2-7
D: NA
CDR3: CASSPPRDMRAYEQYF
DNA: TGTGCCAGCAGCCCTCCCCGGGACATGCGGGCCTACGAGCAGTACTTC

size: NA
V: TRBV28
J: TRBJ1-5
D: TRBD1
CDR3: CASSSTGGSNQPQHF
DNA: TGTGCCAGCAGCTCAACAGGGGGGAGCAATCAGCCCCAGCATTTT

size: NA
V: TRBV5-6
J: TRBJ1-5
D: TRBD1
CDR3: CASSGQGNQPQHF
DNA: TGTGCCAGCAGCGGACAGGGCAATCAGCCCCAGCATTTT

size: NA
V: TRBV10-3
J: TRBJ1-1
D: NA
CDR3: CATRTATGSGLTEAFF
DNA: TGTGCCACCCGGACAGCCACTGGTAGTGGTCTCACTGAAGCTTTCTTT

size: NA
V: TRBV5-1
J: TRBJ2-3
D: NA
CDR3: CASSLGAGTDTQYF
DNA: TGCGCCAGCAGCTTAGGGGCTGGCACAGATACGCAGTATTTT

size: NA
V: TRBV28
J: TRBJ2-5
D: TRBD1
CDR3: CASRGQAGQETQYF
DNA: TGTGCCAGCAGGGGACAGGCGGGCCAAGAGACCCAGTACTTC

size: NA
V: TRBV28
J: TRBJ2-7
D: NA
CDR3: CASSGRAPTGTIRAQYF
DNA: TGTGCCAGCAGTGGAAGAGCGCCAACAGGGACAATCAGGGCGCAGTACTTC

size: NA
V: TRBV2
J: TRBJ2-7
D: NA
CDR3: CASTVDWSSYEQYF
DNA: TGTGCCAGCACGGTTGACTGGAGCTCCTACGAGCAGTACTTC

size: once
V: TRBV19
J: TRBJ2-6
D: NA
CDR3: CASTRSNSGANVLTF
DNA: TGTGCCAGTACCCGGAGTAACTCTGGGGCCAACGTCCTGACTTTC

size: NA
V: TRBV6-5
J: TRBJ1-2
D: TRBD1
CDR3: CASSRGRWANYGYTF
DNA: TGTGCCAGCAGCAGGGGGCGATGGGCTAACTATGGCTACACCTTC

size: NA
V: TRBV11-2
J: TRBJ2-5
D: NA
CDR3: CASLRRGRGETQYF
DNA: TGTGCCAGCCTCAGGAGGGGGCGCGGAGAGACCCAGTACTTC

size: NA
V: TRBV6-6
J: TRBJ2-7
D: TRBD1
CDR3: CASRPGTGFGEQYF
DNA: TGTGCCAGCAGACCCGGGACAGGCTTCGGCGAGCAGTACTTC

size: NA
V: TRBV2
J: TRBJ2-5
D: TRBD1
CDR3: CASSGGTATQETQYF
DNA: TGTGCCAGCAGTGGAGGGACAGCAACTCAAGAGACCCAGTACTTC

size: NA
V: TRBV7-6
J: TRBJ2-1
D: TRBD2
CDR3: CASSFSGRGPGEQFF
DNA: TGTGCCAGCAGCTTCAGCGGGAGAGGACCGGGTGAGCAGTTCTTC

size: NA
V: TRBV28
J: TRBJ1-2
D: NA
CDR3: CASSLVPGGNLYGYTF
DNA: TGTGCCAGCAGTTTAGTTCCGGGAGGGAATTTATATGGCTACACCTTC

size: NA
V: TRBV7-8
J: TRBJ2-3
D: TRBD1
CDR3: CASSRGQPTDTQYF
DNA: TGTGCCAGCAGCCGGGGACAGCCGACAGATACGCAGTATTTT